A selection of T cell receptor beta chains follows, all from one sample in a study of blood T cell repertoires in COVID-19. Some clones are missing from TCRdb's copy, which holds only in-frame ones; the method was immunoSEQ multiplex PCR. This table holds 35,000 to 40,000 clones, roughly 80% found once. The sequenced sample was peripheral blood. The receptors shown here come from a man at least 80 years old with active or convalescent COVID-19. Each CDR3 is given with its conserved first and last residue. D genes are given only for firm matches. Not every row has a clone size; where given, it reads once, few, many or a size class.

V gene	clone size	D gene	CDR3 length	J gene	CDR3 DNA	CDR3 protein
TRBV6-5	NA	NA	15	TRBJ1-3	TGTGCCAGCAGCCTCAGAGGCTCCTCTGGAAACACCATATATTTT	CASSLRGSSGNTIYF
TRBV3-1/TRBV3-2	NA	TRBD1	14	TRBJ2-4	TGTGCCAGCAGCTCCCGGGACAGGGAGGGCATTCAGTACTTC	CASSSRDREGIQYF
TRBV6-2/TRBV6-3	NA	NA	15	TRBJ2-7	TGTGCCAGCAGTTACGATAGCAGTAGCTCCTACGAGCAGTACTTC	CASSYDSSSSYEQYF
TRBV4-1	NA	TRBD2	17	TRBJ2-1	TGCGCCAGCAGCCAAATTCCTAGCGGGAGCTCCTACAATGAGCAGTTCTTC	CASSQIPSGSSYNEQFF
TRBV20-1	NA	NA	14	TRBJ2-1	TGCAGTGCTAGTTTTGGGGGGGGGCATAATGAGCAGTTCTTC	CSASFGGGHNEQFF
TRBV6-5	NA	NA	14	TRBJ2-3	TGTGCCACCACAAGGGGCAGTCACACAGATACGCAGTATTTT	CATTRGSHTDTQYF
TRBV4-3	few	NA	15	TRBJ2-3	TGCGCCAGCAGCCAAGAGTTGAGAGTCACAGATACGCAGTATTTT	CASSQELRVTDTQYF
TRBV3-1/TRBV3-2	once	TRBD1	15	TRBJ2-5	TGTGCCAGCAGCCTAAGACAGGGGGTAAAAGAGACCCAGTACTTC	CASSLRQGVKETQYF
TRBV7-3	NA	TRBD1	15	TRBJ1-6	TGTGCCAGCAGCCGATACGGACAGGGGAATTCACCCCTCCACTTT	CASSRYGQGNSPLHF
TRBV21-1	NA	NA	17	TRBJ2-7	TGTGCCAGCAGCATGCGGACTAGCGGGAGTGTCGGGTACGAGCAGTACTTC	CASSMRTSGSVGYEQYF
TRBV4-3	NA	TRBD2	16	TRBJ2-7	TGCGCCAGCAGCCGTCGGCTAGCGGGAGTTGACGACGAGCAGTACTTC	CASSRRLAGVDDEQYF
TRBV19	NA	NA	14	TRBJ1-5	TGTGCCAGTAGTATTTCCCTCTCGTCGCAGCCCCAGCATTTT	CASSISLSSQPQHF
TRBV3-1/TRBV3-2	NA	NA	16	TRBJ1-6	TGTGCCAGCAGCCAATCACGGAGCTCCTATAATTCACCCCTCCACTTT	CASSQSRSSYNSPLHF
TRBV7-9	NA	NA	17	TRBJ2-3	TGTGCCAGCAGCAAATCGGTGGTAGCGTTGGTCACAGATACGCAGTATTTT	CASSKSVVALVTDTQYF
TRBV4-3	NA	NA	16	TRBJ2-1	TGCGCCAGCAGCCAAGGAACCAACAGGGTTGGAGATGAGCAGTTCTTC	CASSQGTNRVGDEQFF
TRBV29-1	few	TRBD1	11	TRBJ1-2	TGCAGCGTTCCTGAGGGGGCAGGCTACACCTTC	CSVPEGAGYTF
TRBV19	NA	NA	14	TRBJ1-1	TGTGCCAGTAGTATGTGGAGGAGGGGCGCTGAAGCTTTCTTT	CASSMWRRGAEAFF
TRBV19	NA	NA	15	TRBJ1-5	TGTGCCAGTAGGCTTGGACAGTATAGCAATCAGCCCCAGCATTTT	CASRLGQYSNQPQHF
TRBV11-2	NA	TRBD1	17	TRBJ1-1	TGTGCCAGCAGCTTAGAAGTCGACAGGGTAATGAACACTGAAGCTTTCTTT	CASSLEVDRVMNTEAFF
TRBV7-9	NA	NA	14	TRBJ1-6	TGTGCCAGCAGCTTAGAAGTGGGGGGTTCCCCCCTCCACTTT	CASSLEVGGSPLHF
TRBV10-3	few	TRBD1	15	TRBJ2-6	TGTGCCATCAGTCCACAGGGGTCTGGGGCCAACGTCCTGACTTTC	CAISPQGSGANVLTF
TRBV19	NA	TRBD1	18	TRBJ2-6	TGTGCCAGTAGTCTGTTGGGACAGGGGACTTCTGGGGCCAACGTCCTGACTTTC	CASSLLGQGTSGANVLTF
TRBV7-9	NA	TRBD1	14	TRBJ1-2	TGTGCCAGCAGCTTACCCCAGGGGGCCCGGGGCTACACCTTC	CASSLPQGARGYTF
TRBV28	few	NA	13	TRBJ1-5	TGTGCCAGCAGCTTGAGGGGACACGGGGCCCAGCATTTT	CASSLRGHGAQHF
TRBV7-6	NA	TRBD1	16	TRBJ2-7	TGTGCCAGCAGCTCCCGGACAGGGGATCGTTCCTACGAGCAGTACTTC	CASSSRTGDRSYEQYF
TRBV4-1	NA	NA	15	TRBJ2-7	TGCGCCAGCTCAGGAATACAGGGTCTCGAATACGAGCAGTACTTC	CASSGIQGLEYEQYF
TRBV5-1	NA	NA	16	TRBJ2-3	TGCGCCAGCAGGGGCCCGGGAGACCGCCGCACAGATACGCAGTATTTT	CASRGPGDRRTDTQYF
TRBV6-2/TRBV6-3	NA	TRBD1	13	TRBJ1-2	TGTGCCAGCAGTTACTCAGGGGGCCATGGCTACACCTTC	CASSYSGGHGYTF
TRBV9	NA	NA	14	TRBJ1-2	TGTGCCAGCAGCGCGACCGGGACACACTATGGCTACACCTTC	CASSATGTHYGYTF
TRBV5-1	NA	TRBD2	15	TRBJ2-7	TGCGCCAGCAGCTTGAATAGCGGGAGTGTGTACGAGCAGTACTTC	CASSLNSGSVYEQYF
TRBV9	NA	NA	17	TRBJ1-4	TGTGCCAGCAGCGTAGGTGTCGGGGGAATGGGAGATGAAAAACTGTTTTTT	CASSVGVGGMGDEKLFF
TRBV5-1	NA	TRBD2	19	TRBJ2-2	TGCGCCAGCAGCTATTATAGCGGGGGCACCCTAGGAGACACCGGGGAGCTGTTTTTT	CASSYYSGGTLGDTGELFF
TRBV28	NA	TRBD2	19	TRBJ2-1	TGTGCCAGCAGTCCGACCGGGACATCTCCGGGACTAGCGATTAATGAGCAGTTCTTC	CASSPTGTSPGLAINEQFF
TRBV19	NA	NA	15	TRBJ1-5	TGTGCCAGTAGTATACAACAGGGAGCCGGTCAGCCCCAGCATTTT	CASSIQQGAGQPQHF
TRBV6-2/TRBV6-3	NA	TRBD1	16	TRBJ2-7	TGTGCCAGCAGTTACCCAAGTGGACAGGGGGCTATTGAGCAGTACTTC	CASSYPSGQGAIEQYF